This is a list of T cell receptor beta chains from one sample in a study of T cell responses to AZD1222 COVID-19 vaccine. Here immunoSEQ multiplex PCR was the method, and the copy in TCRdb shows in-frame clones only, minus some. The sample contains around 95,000 clones, more than 75% of which appear only once. The starting material was peripheral blood, obtained on day 0 of MenACWY control vaccination. The source is an adult in good health. CDR3s include the opening cysteine and the closing phenylalanine or tryptophan. D genes are given only for firm matches. Not every row has a clone size; where given, it reads once, few, many or a size class.

TGTGCCAGCAGTCAGGACAGGACGAAACTGTTTTTT	CASSQDRTKLFF	TRBJ1-4	.	TRBV28	TRBD1
TGTGCCAGCAGTTCCTCTCAGGGTCGAGCTTTCTTT	CASSSSQGRAFF	TRBJ1-1	once	TRBV6-2/TRBV6-3	.
TGTGCCAGCAGGACGGCCTCCTACGAGCAGTACTTC	CASRTASYEQYF	TRBJ2-7	.	TRBV25-1	.
TGTGCCAGCCGAGAGACTAGCGGGAACTACAATGAGCAGTTCTTC	CASRETSGNYNEQFF	TRBJ2-1	.	TRBV28	TRBD2
TGTGCCAGCAGTGAAGTTTTCCTTGAAGCTTTCTTT	CASSEVFLEAFF	TRBJ1-1	.	TRBV6-1	.
TGTGCCAGCAGTACAGGGGGAGGGAACACTGAAGCTTTCTTT	CASSTGGGNTEAFF	TRBJ1-1	.	TRBV28	TRBD1
TGTGCCAGCAGTGAAGCGCACTCAGGATCAAACTATGGCTACACCTTC	CASSEAHSGSNYGYTF	TRBJ1-2	.	TRBV2	.
TGTGCCAGCAGCTTAAACTATAGACCAACAATATACAATGAGCAGTTCTTC	CASSLNYRPTIYNEQFF	TRBJ2-1	.	TRBV7-9	.
TGTGCCAGCAGTGCCAGGCAACCCTACGAGCAGTACTTC	CASSARQPYEQYF	TRBJ2-7	once	TRBV2	.
TGTGCCAGCAGCTTCACGGGACAGGGGGCCTACGAGCAGTACTTC	CASSFTGQGAYEQYF	TRBJ2-7	.	TRBV5-4	TRBD1
TGTGCCAGCAGTTACTGGACTAGGGGAGGCTCACCCCTCCACTTT	CASSYWTRGGSPLHF	TRBJ1-6	.	TRBV6-5	.
TGTGCCAGCAGCCAATCCCCCGGGACAGATGTATGGGGGTACACCTTC	CASSQSPGTDVWGYTF	TRBJ1-2	.	TRBV4-2	TRBD1
TGTGCCAGCAGACATCAAGGGGTGGCTGAAGCTTTCTTT	CASRHQGVAEAFF	TRBJ1-1	.	TRBV12-3/TRBV12-4	.
TGTGCCAGCAGCTTGGCCGGGGGCTATGGCTACACCTTC	CASSLAGGYGYTF	TRBJ1-2	.	TRBV5-4	.
TGTGCCACCGGAGGGGAGGGGGCCAACGTCCTGACTTTC	CATGGEGANVLTF	TRBJ2-6	.	TRBV6-5	.
TGTGCCAGCAGTTTAGGTTGGGACAGTAATTCACCCCTCCACTTT	CASSLGWDSNSPLHF	TRBJ1-6	.	TRBV28	TRBD1
TGTGCCAGCAGCTTAGAAGCAGGTTCCCAGCATTTT	CASSLEAGSQHF	TRBJ1-5	.	TRBV7-2	.
TGTGCCAGCAGTGAAGGGACAGGCGGAGGCCAGCCCCAGCATTTT	CASSEGTGGGQPQHF	TRBJ1-5	.	TRBV2	TRBD1
TGTGCCAGTAGTATCTCGGCAGGGGACGGATTTGGCTACACCTTC	CASSISAGDGFGYTF	TRBJ1-2	.	TRBV19	.
TGTGCCAGCAGCGTAGGCCCGGTACAAGAGACCCAGTACTTC	CASSVGPVQETQYF	TRBJ2-5	.	TRBV9	.
TGTGCCAGCGCGGCCTCTACAGCACTCTCTGGAAACACCATATATTTT	CASAASTALSGNTIYF	TRBJ1-3	.	TRBV19	.
TGTGCCAGCAGCTCCGGGGAGACCCAGTACTTC	CASSSGETQYF	TRBJ2-5	.	TRBV11-2	.
TGCGCCAGCAGCTTGGCGTCGGCAGGGGAGGGTGGCTACACCTTC	CASSLASAGEGGYTF	TRBJ1-2	.	TRBV5-1	.
TGTGCCAGTCAGGGATTGTTCACCGGGGAGCTGTTTTTT	CASQGLFTGELFF	TRBJ2-2	few	TRBV19	.
TGTGCCAGTAGTCCACAACGGGACAGGGACCAGCCCCAGCATTTT	CASSPQRDRDQPQHF	TRBJ1-5	.	TRBV19	TRBD1
TGTGCCAGTAGTATAGGGCGGATCTCTGGGGCCAACGTCCTGACTTTC	CASSIGRISGANVLTF	TRBJ2-6	.	TRBV19	.
TGTGCCTGGACCTCGACAGGGGGCGAGACAGATACGCAGTATTTT	CAWTSTGGETDTQYF	TRBJ2-3	.	TRBV30	TRBD1
TGTGCCAGCAGCCCCACCTTGGGGGGGGAGCTGTTTTTT	CASSPTLGGELFF	TRBJ2-2	.	TRBV7-9	.
TGTGCCAGCAGTAACGGGATCAGGGCTGGGGCCAACGTCCTGACTTTC	CASSNGIRAGANVLTF	TRBJ2-6	.	TRBV2	.
TGTGCCAGCAGTGAGAGGCAGGTCTATGGCTACACCTTC	CASSERQVYGYTF	TRBJ1-2	few	TRBV2	.
TGCGCCAGCAGCTTGTTCAGGGCTGGCTATGGCTACACCTTC	CASSLFRAGYGYTF	TRBJ1-2	.	TRBV5-1	.
TGTGCCAGCAGCCAAGCTTCTGTCCGAAACTATGGCTACACCTTC	CASSQASVRNYGYTF	TRBJ1-2	.	TRBV3-1/TRBV3-2	.
TGTGCCAGCAGCTTAGAGTCTAGCGGCGAGCAGTACTTC	CASSLESSGEQYF	TRBJ2-7	.	TRBV11-2	TRBD2
TGCGCCAGCAGTAGGGGGGGAGGATACAATGAGCAGTTCTTC	CASSRGGGYNEQFF	TRBJ2-1	.	TRBV10-2	.
TGTGCCAGCAGTTACTCGAACAGGGGGCGATACTATGGCTACACCTTC	CASSYSNRGRYYGYTF	TRBJ1-2	.	TRBV6-5	TRBD1
TGTGCCAGCAGCTCATGGGGGAGCAATCAGCCCCAGCATTTT	CASSSWGSNQPQHF	TRBJ1-5	.	TRBV7-2	.
TGTGCCAGCAGCCCAACAGGACAGGGGGCGGGTGAGCAGTTCTTC	CASSPTGQGAGEQFF	TRBJ2-1	.	TRBV9	TRBD1
TGTGCCAGCAGTGAGGGGACGGGCAACGAAAAACTGTTTTTT	CASSEGTGNEKLFF	TRBJ1-4	.	TRBV2	.
TGCGCCACCAACCCCAGGTTAGCGGGGGGGAACACCGGGGAGCTGTTTTTT	CATNPRLAGGNTGELFF	TRBJ2-2	.	TRBV4-3	TRBD2
TGTGCCAGCAGCTTTAGCGGGAGACTGGAGACCCAGTACTTC	CASSFSGRLETQYF	TRBJ2-5	once	TRBV5-4	TRBD2
TGCGCCAGCAGGGGTCAGACAGAGACCCAGTACTTC	CASRGQTETQYF	TRBJ2-5	.	TRBV5-1	.
TGTGCCAGTAACCATGGGGCTGGGACTGAAGCTTTCTTT	CASNHGAGTEAFF	TRBJ1-1	.	TRBV19	.